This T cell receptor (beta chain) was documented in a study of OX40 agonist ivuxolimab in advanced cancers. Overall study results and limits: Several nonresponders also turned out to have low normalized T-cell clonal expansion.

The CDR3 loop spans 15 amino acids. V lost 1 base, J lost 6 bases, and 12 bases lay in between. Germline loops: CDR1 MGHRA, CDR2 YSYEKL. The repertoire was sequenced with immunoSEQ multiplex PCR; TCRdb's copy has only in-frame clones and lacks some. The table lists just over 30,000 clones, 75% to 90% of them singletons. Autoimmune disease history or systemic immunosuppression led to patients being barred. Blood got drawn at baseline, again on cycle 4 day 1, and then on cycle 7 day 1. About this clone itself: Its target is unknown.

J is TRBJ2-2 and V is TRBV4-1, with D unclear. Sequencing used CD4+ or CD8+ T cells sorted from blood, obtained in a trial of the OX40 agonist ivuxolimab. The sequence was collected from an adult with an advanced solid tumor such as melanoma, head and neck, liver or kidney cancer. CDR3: CASSQVWSTAGELFF. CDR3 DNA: TGCGCCAGCAGCCAAGTTTGGAGTACAGCCGGGGAGCTGTTTTTT.